This is a list of T cell receptor beta chains from one sample in a study of blood T cell repertoires in COVID-19. The table came from immunoSEQ multiplex PCR; TCRdb's copy has only in-frame clones and leaves some out. Of 200,000 to 300,000 clones listed, about 89% were seen once; the top ten hold around 2.4%. The specimen was PBMCs or T cells enriched from blood (not recorded which). The receptor source for this set is a woman aged 18 to 35 who had recovered from COVID-19. Each CDR3 is given with its conserved first and last residue. A D gene is named only where the DNA matches it firmly. Size values are once, few and many counts, or a class for expanded clones, and some rows have none.

>TRBJ2-2|TRBV6-4|NA|few
TGTGCCAGCAGTCTGGAGGGGAACACCGGGGAGCTGTTTTTT
CASSLEGNTGELFF
>TRBJ2-5|TRBV5-8|NA|NA
TGTGCCAGCAGCTTGCTACAAGAGACCCAGTACTTC
CASSLLQETQYF
>TRBJ2-7|TRBV27|TRBD1|NA
TGTGCCAGCAGTCCTCGGGGACAGAGGACCTACGAGCAGTACTTC
CASSPRGQRTYEQYF
>TRBJ2-3|TRBV5-1|TRBD2|NA
TGCGCCAGCAGCTTCCTACGGGAGGGCACAGATACGCAGTATTTT
CASSFLREGTDTQYF
>TRBJ2-3|TRBV9|NA|few
TGTGCCAGCAGCGTAGAGGGGTCTAGCACAGATACGCAGTATTTT
CASSVEGSSTDTQYF
>TRBJ1-5|TRBV12-3/TRBV12-4|NA|NA
TGTGCCAGCAGTGATATTGCGTGGCATTTT
CASSDIAWHF
>TRBJ2-1|TRBV2|TRBD2|NA
TGTGCCTCTCGGGGGACTAGCGTGTACAATGAGCAGTTCTTC
CASRGTSVYNEQFF
>TRBJ1-2|TRBV4-1|NA|NA
TGCGCCAGCAGCCATGCCGACGGGAGAGCTAACTATGGCTACACCTTC
CASSHADGRANYGYTF
>TRBJ1-6|TRBV4-1|NA|NA
TGCGCCAGCAGCCAAGGAGGCTCCTCACCCCTCCACTTT
CASSQGGSSPLHF
>TRBJ1-5|TRBV6-9|NA|NA
TGTGCCAGCAGTTTACCGGGTCAGTCAAATCAGCCCCAGCATTTT
CASSLPGQSNQPQHF
>TRBJ1-1|TRBV6-2/TRBV6-3|TRBD1|NA
TGTGCCAGCAGTTACTCGAGGTCGGGACAGGGGAACACTGAAGCTTTCTTT
CASSYSRSGQGNTEAFF
>TRBJ1-5|TRBV5-6|TRBD1|NA
TGTGCCAGCAGCTACGTACAGGGGGTTCGTCAGCCCCAGCATTTT
CASSYVQGVRQPQHF
>TRBJ1-5|TRBV5-1|NA|NA
TGCGCCAGCAGCTTAGTTAGTCAGGGGAGCGGATATAGCAATCAGCCCCAGCATTTT
CASSLVSQGSGYSNQPQHF
>TRBJ2-5|TRBV19|NA|NA
TGTGCCAGTAGTCTCGACAGGCAAGAGACCCAGTACTTC
CASSLDRQETQYF